These 24 T cell receptor beta chains were all obtained from the same sample, sequenced in a study of spatial heterogeneity in lung cancer. Study-wide points: Counts of expanded intratumoral alpha and beta TCRs tracked tumor mutation counts.

Antigens for these TCRs are unknown. A single record per CDR3 protein comes from TCRdb applying MiXCR to the 5' RACE reads. The table includes 6,000 to 7,500 distinct CDR3 sequences, 1% to 1.5% detected once. The time point was: sample taken at primary tumor resection. The sample consisted of lung tumor tissue, taken at surgery. The receptors were gathered from a male donor with early-stage non-small cell lung cancer.

The chain carries TRBV6-5 and TRBJ2-7, with TRBD1 identical over 7 bases. V lost 6 bases, J lost 5 bases, and 16 bases stayed unmatched. CDR3 size: 16 residues. From germline, CDR1 is MNHEY and CDR2 SVGAGI. CDR3 DNA: TGTGCCAGCAGCTCTATTACCGGGACAGTCTTCAACGAGCAGTACTTC. Its protein product is CASSSITGTVFNEQYF.

This clonotype was detected ten times or more. The chain uses TRBV11-2 and TRBJ2-1, with TRBD2 identical over 9 bases. The CDR3 runs to 16 residues. Trimming took 5 bases from V and 8 from J; bases not matched to a gene: 13. Germline V gene data show CDR1 as SGHAT and CDR2 as FQNNGV. The CDR3 bases are TGTGCCAGCAGCCCGGGTACGGCGGGAGGGCCCCATGAGCAGTTCTTC. The encoded protein is CASSPGTAGGPHEQFF.

This clonotype was seen at least ten times. The chain uses TRBV18 and TRBJ2-5, with TRBD1 matching 8 bases. With V trimmed by 0 bases and J by 3 bases, 0 bases remained unmatched. The CDR3 runs to 14 residues. From germline, CDR1 is KGHSH and CDR2 LQKENI. In DNA, the CDR3 is TGTGCCAGCTCACCACCGACAGGGGAAGAGACCCAGTACTTC. Amino acids: CASSPPTGEETQYF.

This clonotype has a count of ten or more. The V and J genes are TRBV24-1 and TRBJ2-5; D remains ambiguous. V was cut by 2 bases and J by 4 bases, with 1 base left in between. CDR1 and CDR2 from the germline V gene are KGHDR and SFDVKD. The CDR3 is made up of 11 amino acids. DNA for the CDR3: TGTGCCACCAGTGATTCAGAGACCCAGTACTTC. Translating it yields CATSDSETQYF.

Ten or more counts support this clonotype. V usage is TRBV20-1 and J usage is TRBJ1-3; D might be TRBD1 (5 bases). V shed 7 bases and J shed 0 bases, with 13 bases lying between them. CDR3 length: 14 residues. From germline, CDR1 is DFQATT and CDR2 SNEGSKA (reference sequence). The CDR3 DNA reads TGCAGTGATCGACCGGGGCACTCTGGAAACACCATATATTTT. Protein sequence: CSDRPGHSGNTIYF.

This clonotype showed up many times. The J gene is TRBJ2-2, the V gene TRBV6-2 or TRBV6-3; D is unclear. Deletions cut 8 bases from V and 5 bases from J, with 12 bases between. Looked up from germline, CDR1 is MNHEY and CDR2 is SVGEGT. The length of the CDR3 is 13 residues. The CDR3 DNA reads as TGTGCCAGCCACCTCGTTAAAACCGGGGAGCTGTTTTTT. This gives the protein CASHLVKTGELFF.

This clonotype is medium-sized by share. V usage is TRBV9 and J usage is TRBJ2-7; D uncertain. Trimming stripped 4 bases from V and 2 bases from J, with 4 bases between. Germline values: CDR1 SGDLS, CDR2 YYNGEE. The CDR3 totals 11 residues. The CDR3 bases are TGTGCCAGCAGCACGGCCTACGAGCAGTACTTC. It is translated as CASSTAYEQYF.

This clonotype has at least ten counts. The CDR3 DNA is TGCGCCAGCAGCTTGGGAGATTGGAACACTGAAGCTTTCTTT. Encoded protein: CASSLGDWNTEAFF. This chain joins TRBV5-1 and TRBJ1-1; unclear D gene. Trimming shortened V by 0 bases and J by 1 base, and 7 bases separated the two germline ends. Germline assignment: CDR1 SGHRS and CDR2 YFSETQ. The CDR3 sequence is 14 residues long.

This clonotype was counted ten times or more. This chain joins TRBV18 and TRBJ1-2; 9 nucleotides line up with TRBD1. CDR1 and CDR2 (germline): KGHSH, LQKENI. Trimming removed 3 bases from V and 8 bases from J; junction bases left unmatched: 10. CDR3 length equals 15 residues. The CDR3 sequence is CASSPPRDRDDGYTF. Written as DNA, the CDR3 is TGTGCCAGCTCACCCCCCCGGGACAGGGACGACGGCTACACCTTC.

This clonotype was observed at least ten times. This chain connects TRBV29-1 to TRBJ2-2; D call uncertain. Germline CDR1 SQVTM, CDR2 ANQGSEA. V gave up 4 bases and J gave up 3 bases, with 9 bases separating them. The CDR3 consists of 13 residues. The CDR3: CSVGPGHTGELFF. The CDR3 nucleotides are TGCAGCGTTGGCCCGGGTCACACCGGGGAGCTGTTTTTT.

This clonotype counts as medium-sized. The genes are TRBV7-9 and TRBJ2-2; D gene unclear. Germline CDR1 is SEHNR and CDR2 is FQNEAQ (reference sequence). V lost 5 bases to trimming and J lost 0 bases, with 10 bases between them. CDR3 length: 15 residues. CDR3 amino acids: CASSRDGANTGELFF. The CDR3 nucleotides are TGTGCCAGCAGCAGAGATGGGGCGAACACCGGGGAGCTGTTTTTT.

This clonotype was seen many times. A much larger clone lies one base from this, so it may be a read error. CDR3 protein: CASSSNRGCTDTQYF. The CDR3 DNA is TGTGCCAGCAGCTCGAACAGGGGTTGCACAGATACGCAGTATTTT. This chain links TRBV7-3 with TRBJ2-3; 7 bases map to TRBD1. CDR3 length: 15 residues. Germline lookup yields CDR1 SGHTA and CDR2 FQGTGA. The J segment lost 1 base and the V segment lost 4 bases, leaving 5 bases of the junction unmatched.

The table lists this clonotype with many counts. The J gene is TRBJ1-1, the V gene TRBV5-1, with TRBD1 as a possible D gene (6 bases). From germline, CDR1 is SGHRS and CDR2 YFSETQ. The CDR3 length is 15 residues. V was pared by 0 bases and J by 1 base, with 10 bases between. The CDR3 reads CASSLEAGQNTEAFF. In DNA form, the CDR3 reads TGCGCCAGCAGCTTGGAGGCGGGACAGAACACTGAAGCTTTCTTT.

This clonotype was seen at least ten times. The chain is built from TRBV20-1 and TRBJ1-5; the match to TRBD1 covers 11 bases. The junction had 17 bases not matched to a gene; V was cut back by 6 bases and J by 1 base. CDR1 DFQATT and CDR2 SNEGSKA come from the germline V gene (reference sequence). The CDR3 consists of 19 residues. CDR3 in DNA: TGCAGTGCCAGACCCTCCGGGACAGGGGGATCGTTCAGCAATCAGCCCCAGCATTTT. Its protein product is CSARPSGTGGSFSNQPQHF.

By share of the sample, this clonotype is medium-sized. This chain joins TRBV10-1 and TRBJ1-6, with D unresolved. The germline CDR1 and CDR2 sequences are WNHNN and SYGVQD (reference sequence). V lost 6 bases and J lost 6, with 9 bases in between. The CDR3 extends over 13 amino acids. This CDR3 reads CASRETFNSPLHF. The CDR3 DNA follows: TGCGCCAGCAGAGAGACCTTTAATTCACCCCTCCACTTT.

By sample fraction, this clonotype is medium-sized (0.01 to 0.1%). The chain recombines TRBV19 with TRBJ1-5, with D perhaps matching TRBD1 (6 bases). The germline V gene encodes CDR1 LNHDA and CDR2 SQIVND (reference sequence). The CDR3 loop spans 14 amino acids. V dropped 8 bases and J dropped 3 bases, with 14 bases sitting between them. CDR3 sequence: CASSGQTDNQPQHF. The CDR3 bases are TGTGCCAGTTCGGGACAAACAGACAATCAGCCCCAGCATTTT.

This clonotype is deemed medium-sized (0.01 to 0.1%). Written as DNA, the CDR3 is TGTGCCAGCAGCTTAATCAGGAACACTGAAGCTTTCTTT. It is translated as CASSLIRNTEAFF. V gene TRBV13 combines with J gene TRBJ1-1, with D uncertain. CDR3 length equals 13 residues. With 2 bases removed from V and 1 base from J, the gap between germline ends came to 5 bases. Germline loops: CDR1 PRHDT, CDR2 FYEKMQ (reference sequence).

At least ten counts were recorded for this clonotype. V gene TRBV6-5 combines with J gene TRBJ2-3; TRBD2 might be the D (6 bases). The CDR3 length is 14 residues. Between the trimmed V and J ends, which lost 5 bases and 6 bases, there was a span of 15 bases. CDR1 is MNHEY, CDR2 SVGAGI, per germline. The CDR3 coding sequence is TGTGCCAGCAGTACCGGGACTCTTCCGGATACGCAGTATTTT. Residues: CASSTGTLPDTQYF.

Sample share makes this clonotype medium-sized. This chain links TRBV9 with TRBJ2-3; D may correspond to TRBD1 or TRBD2 (5 bases each). Germline lookup yields CDR1 SGDLS and CDR2 YYNGEE. The CDR3 consists of 14 residues. Deletions cut 4 bases from V and 8 bases from J, with 17 bases between. CDR3 loop: CASSPWDAYGTQYF. Written as DNA, the CDR3 is TGTGCCAGCAGCCCATGGGACGCCTACGGTACGCAGTATTTT.

This clonotype was counted many times. CDR3 DNA: TGTGCCATCAGAACAGACAGGGGGCTCGTGAACACTGAAGCTTTCTTT. Protein product: CAIRTDRGLVNTEAFF. The V and J genes are TRBV10-3 and TRBJ1-1, with TRBD1 matching over 10 bases. The germline gives CDR1 ENHRY, CDR2 SYGVKD. This CDR3 has 16 residues. Losses at the gene ends were 6 bases for V and 0 bases for J; bases not matched to a gene: 7.

This clonotype is judged medium-sized. The V gene is TRBV20-1, the J gene TRBJ2-7; D gene unclear. Germline loops: CDR1 DFQATT, CDR2 SNEGSKA (reference sequence). The CDR3 runs to 12 residues. The V end was cut by 5 bases, the J end by 6 bases, with 14 bases between. CDR3 bases: TGCAGTGCTGAAGGGCTGGGTGTCGAGCAGTACTTC. Its translation: CSAEGLGVEQYF.

This clonotype is categorized as medium-sized. The V gene is TRBV7-3, the J gene TRBJ2-2; TRBD2 aligns across 10 bases. The germline V gene encodes CDR1 SGHTA and CDR2 FQGTGA. V shed 6 bases and J 4 bases; nucleotides not matched to a gene: 5. The CDR3 consists of 15 residues. The CDR3 reads CASRLAGVRTGELFF. CDR3 in DNA: TGTGCCAGCAGGCTAGCGGGAGTCCGCACCGGGGAGCTGTTTTTT.

This clonotype is classed as medium-sized (0.01 to 0.1%). This chain links TRBV12-5 with TRBJ1-2; no reliable D call. The germline V and J ends were trimmed by 6 bases and 5 bases, with 31 bases remaining between them. The CDR3 consists of 19 residues. The germline gives CDR1 LGHNT, CDR2 FRNRAP. CDR3 residues: CASGPASEHVVLRPYGYTF. CDR3 DNA sequence: TGTGCTAGTGGCCCAGCCTCCGAACACGTAGTACTCCGGCCTTATGGCTACACCTTC.

In this sample, this clonotype turned up many times. The V and J genes are TRBV29-1 and TRBJ1-1; D call uncertain. In germline, CDR1 is SQVTM, CDR2 ANQGSEA. There are 15 residues in the CDR3. The V gene lost 7 bases and the J gene lost 5 bases, with 23 bases spanning the gap. The CDR3 DNA sequence: TGCAGCGCGCTAGGGATTGGTGGGAGGAGGACTGAAGCTTTCTTT. This codes for CSALGIGGRRTEAFF.